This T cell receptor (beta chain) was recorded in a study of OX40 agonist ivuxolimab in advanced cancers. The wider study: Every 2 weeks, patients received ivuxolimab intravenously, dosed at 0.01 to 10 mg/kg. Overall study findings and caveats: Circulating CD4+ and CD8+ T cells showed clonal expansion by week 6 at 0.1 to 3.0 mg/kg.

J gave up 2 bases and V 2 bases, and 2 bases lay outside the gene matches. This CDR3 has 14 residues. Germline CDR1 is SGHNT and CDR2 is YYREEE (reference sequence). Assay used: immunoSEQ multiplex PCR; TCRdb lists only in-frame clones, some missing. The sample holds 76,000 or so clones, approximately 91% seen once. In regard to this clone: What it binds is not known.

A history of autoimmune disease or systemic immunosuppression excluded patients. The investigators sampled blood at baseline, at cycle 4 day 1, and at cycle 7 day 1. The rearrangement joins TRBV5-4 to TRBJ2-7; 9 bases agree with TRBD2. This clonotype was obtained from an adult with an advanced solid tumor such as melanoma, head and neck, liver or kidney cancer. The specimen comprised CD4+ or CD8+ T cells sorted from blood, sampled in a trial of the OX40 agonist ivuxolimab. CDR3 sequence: CASSFLAGAYEQYF. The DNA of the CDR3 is TGTGCCAGCAGCTTCTTAGCGGGAGCCTACGAGCAGTACTTC.